The T cell receptor beta chain under discussion was sequenced for a study of shared clonotypes between healthy human individuals. Researchers divided each subset's genomic DNA evenly across several immunoSEQ plates. Some clones are missing from TCRdb's copy, which holds only in-frame ones; the method was immunoSEQ multiplex PCR. The sample has roughly 2 million clones, almost 96% seen once. The length of the CDR3 is 14 residues. The V gene lost 6 bases and the J gene lost 8 bases, with 19 bases spanning the gap. From germline, CDR1 is SGHTA and CDR2 FQGNSA. The sequence was obtained from a man between 18 and 35 years old in good health. The rearrangement joins TRBV7-2 to TRBJ1-2, with a tentative D call TRBD1 (6 bases). Sequenced material: naive CD4+ T cells sorted from blood. Indicated subset: CD45RA+ positively selected. The CDR3 DNA reads TGTGCCAGCAGTTACCGGGACACTCTCGAAGGCTACACCTTC. It translates to CASSYRDTLEGYTF.